The 28 T cell receptor beta chains given below trace back to one sample, sequenced in a study of blood T cell repertoires in COVID-19 (dated by TCRdb to the early 2020s). The library was prepared using the immunoSEQ multiplex PCR assay. This immuneACCESS table, as held by TCRdb, lists in-frame sequences with V and J called but not all clones. Of the missing ones, under half trace to an unresolved V gene in checked studies; the others have no known cause. This sample lists approximately 200,000 clones; over 80% were detected once. 1.2% of the sample comes from the top ten. The sample comprised PBMCs or T cells enriched from blood (not recorded which). The receptors here all came from a man aged 25-45 years who had recovered from COVID-19.

This chain connects TRBV30 to TRBJ2-3; D gene uncertain. In germline, CDR1 is GTSNPN, CDR2 SVGIG (reference sequence). This CDR3 contains 14 residues. Trimming cost V 0 bases and J 0 bases, with 7 bases left between them. This chain's CDR3 is CAWSVFVSTDTQYF. CDR3 nucleotide sequence: TGTGCCTGGAGTGTTTTCGTAAGCACAGATACGCAGTATTTT.

The chain employs TRBV2 and TRBJ2-1; D call uncertain. This CDR3 spans 14 amino acids. The germline gives CDR1 SNHLY, CDR2 FYNNEI. V was trimmed by 6 bases and J by 0 bases, leaving 9 bases between them. CDR3 loop: CASRQDSSYNEQFF. CDR3 in DNA: TGTGCCAGCAGGCAGGATAGCTCCTACAATGAGCAGTTCTTC.

The chain joins TRBV4-1 to TRBJ1-2; no definite D call. Per the germline V gene, CDR1 is MGHRA and CDR2 is YSYEKL. The CDR3 totals 16 residues. The V and J ends lost 1 base and 3 bases respectively, with 15 bases between them. The DNA of the CDR3 is TGCGCCAGCAGCCAAGTCGGAAGACATAGGTACTATGGCTACACCTTC. Amino acids: CASSQVGRHRYYGYTF.

The table lists this clone with a few counts. V usage is TRBV10-2 and J usage is TRBJ1-6; 9 positions agree with TRBD1. Trimming took 10 bases from V and 5 from J; bases not matched to a gene: 3. CDR1 and CDR2 from the germline V gene are WSHSY and SAAADI. The CDR3 length is 13 residues. CDR3 bases: TGCGCCACCCGGGACAGGGATAATTCACCCCTCCACTTT. Translating gives CATRDRDNSPLHF.

The chain is built from TRBV2 and TRBJ2-5, with D perhaps matching TRBD1 (5 bases). From germline, CDR1 is SNHLY and CDR2 FYNNEI. This CDR3 is built from 15 residues. The ends were cut back, 6 bases at V and 0 bases at J, with 14 bases in the middle. The CDR3 DNA sequence: TGTGCCAGCAGAATAATAGGGGCCTACCAAGAGACCCAGTACTTC. It specifies CASRIIGAYQETQYF.

The count of this clone is one. The rearrangement links TRBV27 to TRBJ2-1; TRBD1 might be the D (7 bases). The germline CDR1 and CDR2 sequences are MNHEY and SMNVEV (reference sequence). Trimming removed 5 bases from V and 2 bases from J, with 25 bases in between. The CDR3 spans 19 residues. CDR3 sequence: CASSPYGPSGGMPYNEQFF. Written as DNA, the CDR3 is TGTGCCAGCAGTCCCTATGGGCCCTCAGGGGGGATGCCCTACAATGAGCAGTTCTTC.

The sample holds one count of this clone. The CDR3 sequence is CASSLRGLAFF. CDR3 DNA sequence: TGTGCCAGCAGTTTACGGGGATTAGCTTTCTTT. V is TRBV12-3 or TRBV12-4 and J is TRBJ1-1; D not certain. V gave up 2 bases and J gave up 10 bases, with 8 bases separating them. CDR3 size: 11 residues.

The chain combines TRBV7-9 with TRBJ2-7, with D maybe TRBD1 (5 bases). This CDR3 has 12 amino acids. Germline V gene lookup returns CDR1 SEHNR and CDR2 FQNEAQ (reference sequence). Trimming removed 6 bases at V and 7 bases at J, with 13 bases between. CDR3 DNA sequence: TGTGCCAGCAGTACAGGTTCTGAGGAGCAGTACTTC. Encoded protein: CASSTGSEEQYF.

The rearrangement uses TRBV14 and TRBJ1-6; 12 bases are shared with TRBD1. V lost 5 bases to trimming and J lost 10 bases; unmatched junction nucleotides: 6. This CDR3 contains 15 residues. Germline CDR1 and CDR2: SGHDN and FVKESK. The CDR3 bases are TGTGCCAGCAGCTCCCTGGGACAGGGGGCCTCACCCCTCCACTTT. Protein: CASSSLGQGASPLHF.

This clone was seen only once. The V gene is TRBV28, the J gene TRBJ2-4; 10 positions match TRBD1. CDR1 and CDR2 (germline): MDHEN, SYDVKM. The CDR3 sequence is 21 residues long. V lost 3 bases and J lost 0; bases outside the gene matches: 17. This CDR3 reads CASSFLKLGQGNSLAKNIQYF. Here the CDR3 DNA reads TGTGCCAGCAGTTTTCTAAAGTTGGGACAGGGGAATTCACTAGCCAAAAACATTCAGTACTTC. The complete variable domain, with remaining parts taken from reference TRBV28 and TRBJ2-4, reads DVKVTQSSRYLVKRTGEKVFLECVQDMDHENMFWYRQDPGLGLRLIYFSYDVKMKEKGDIPEGYSVSREKKERFSLILESASTNQTSMYLCASSFLKLGQGNSLAKNIQYFGAGTRLSVL.

The J gene is TRBJ2-3, the V gene TRBV7-9; weak D call: TRBD1 (5 bases). The CDR3 has 17 amino acids. CDR1 is SEHNR and CDR2 is FQNEAQ in the germline V gene (reference sequence). Deletions cut 5 bases from V and 0 bases from J, with 18 bases between. The CDR3 here is CASSTGTGPLSTDTQYF. The CDR3 nucleotides read TGTGCCAGCAGCACTGGAACAGGCCCTCTCAGCACAGATACGCAGTATTTT.

The V and J genes are TRBV6-5 and TRBJ2-7, with D maybe TRBD1 (6 bases). Trimming cost V 6 bases and J 0 bases, with 15 bases left between them. Per germline, CDR1 MNHEY and CDR2 SVGAGI. The CDR3 spans 15 residues. The CDR3 region is CASSILQGPSYEQYF. CDR3 in DNA: TGTGCCAGCAGCATACTACAGGGCCCCTCCTACGAGCAGTACTTC.

The chain is built from TRBV7-2 and TRBJ1-2; 7 nucleotides align to TRBD1. The junction had 4 bases not matched to a gene; V was cut back by 2 bases and J by 4 bases. Germline lookup yields CDR1 SGHTA and CDR2 FQGNSA. CDR3 size: 14 residues. In nucleotides, the CDR3 is TGTGCCAGCAGCTTAACAACAGGGGTCTATGGCTACACCTTC. Amino acid sequence: CASSLTTGVYGYTF.

The rearrangement links TRBV7-9 to TRBJ2-1; a weak D match, TRBD2 (5 bases). From germline, CDR1 is SEHNR and CDR2 FQNEAQ (reference sequence). V gave up 5 bases and J gave up 8 bases, with 16 bases separating them. The CDR3 sequence is 14 residues long. CDR3 bases: TGTGCCAGCAGCCCTAAAGGCCAGAGGGATGAGCAGTTCTTC. It codes for CASSPKGQRDEQFF.

The chain carries TRBV10-3 and TRBJ2-1; TRBD1 matches 10 bases. CDR1 and CDR2 (germline): ENHRY, SYGVKD. The V gene end was trimmed by 9 bases and the J gene end by 2 bases; junction bases not matched to a gene: 13. CDR3 length: 17 residues. In DNA, the CDR3 is TGTGCCATAAGAACCTATACTGACAGGGGGCCCTACAATGAGCAGTTCTTC. Protein: CAIRTYTDRGPYNEQFF.

The rearrangement joins TRBV12-3 or TRBV12-4 to TRBJ2-7; a possible D gene is TRBD1 (5 bases). CDR3 length: 12 amino acids. V gave up 6 bases and J gave up 6 bases, with 12 bases separating them. The CDR3 bases are TGTGCCAGCAGCTTGACAGCGATCGAGCAGTACTTC. It encodes CASSLTAIEQYF.

The chain has TRBV9 and TRBJ2-7; 10 bases are shared with TRBD2. The V and J ends lost 0 bases and 3 bases, in that order; junction bases with no gene match: 3. The CDR3 runs 15 residues. The V gene's germline CDR1 is SGDLS and CDR2 YYNGEE. DNA of the CDR3: TGTGCCAGCAGCGTAGATCTAGCGGGAGTCTACGAGCAGTACTTC. Translating gives CASSVDLAGVYEQYF.

This sequence joins TRBV30 and TRBJ1-1; TRBD1 might be the D (5 bases). The CDR3 has 13 amino acids. Germline assignment: CDR1 GTSNPN and CDR2 SVGIG (reference sequence). The germline V and J ends were trimmed by 3 bases and 7 bases, with 15 bases remaining between them. The CDR3: CAWSLLGPIEAFF. CDR3 DNA: TGTGCCTGGAGCCTATTGGGGCCCATTGAAGCTTTCTTT. The full variable domain, in which reference TRBV30 and TRBJ1-1 provide the parts outside the CDR3, is SQTIHQWPATLVQPVGSPLSLECTVEGTSNPNLYWYRQAAGRGLQLLFYSVGIGQISSEVPQNLSASRPQDRQFILSSKKLLLSDSGFYLCAWSLLGPIEAFFGQGTRLTVV.

In the case of this clone: Other DNA sequences of this sample code for an identical CDR3. The chain recombines TRBV18 with TRBJ1-2, with 8 nucleotides matching TRBD1. Germline V gene sequence: CDR1 KGHSH, CDR2 LQKENI. The CDR3 has 15 residues. V shed 3 bases and J 3 bases; nucleotides not matched to a gene: 6. CDR3 nucleotide sequence: TGTGCCAGCTCACCCGGACAGGGTGCTGACTATGGCTACACCTTC. Translated: CASSPGQGADYGYTF.

V is TRBV7-2 and J is TRBJ1-1, with a possible D match to TRBD1 (5 bases). The CDR3 spans 12 residues. The V gene lost 5 bases and the J gene lost 5 bases, with 9 bases spanning the gap. CDR1 SGHTA and CDR2 FQGNSA come from the germline V gene. The CDR3 DNA reads as TGTGCCAGCAGCCACCCAGGGACTGAAGCTTTCTTT. This translates into CASSHPGTEAFF.

This chain uses TRBV7-2 with TRBJ1-6; D possibly corresponds to TRBD1 (6 bases). Germline values: CDR1 SGHTA, CDR2 FQGNSA. This CDR3 is built from 14 residues. Trimming cost V 5 bases and J 10 bases, with 15 bases left between them. In nucleotides, the CDR3 is TGTGCCAGCAGCCTGGCTCGCAGGGGCTCACCCCTCCACTTT. Translation gives CASSLARRGSPLHF.

CDR3 amino acids: CASSSTGFYEQYF. CDR3 DNA sequence: TGTGCCAGCAGCTCCACAGGGTTTTACGAGCAGTACTTC. The rearrangement joins TRBV5-6 to TRBJ2-7; D possibly corresponds to TRBD1 (6 bases). The CDR3 is 13 residues long. V lost 3 bases and J 4 bases, leaving 11 bases between the germline ends. The germline CDR1 and CDR2 sequences are SGHDT and YYEEEE. Full variable domain (missing parts from reference TRBV5-6 and TRBJ2-7): DAGVTQSPTHLIKTRGQQVTLRCSPKSGHDTVSWYQQALGQGPQFIFQYYEEEERQRGNFPDRFSGHQFPNYSSELNVNALLLGDSALYLCASSSTGFYEQYFGPGTRLTVT.

This clone was seen only once. The chain combines TRBV15 with TRBJ1-4; no clear D gene. Per germline, CDR1 LNHNV and CDR2 YYDKDF (reference sequence). The CDR3 runs to 15 residues. With 5 bases removed from V and 0 bases from J, the gap between germline ends came to 10 bases. The chain's CDR3 is CATSQALATNEKLFF. The CDR3 DNA follows: TGTGCCACCAGCCAGGCCCTTGCAACTAATGAAAAACTGTTTTTT. Complete variable domain (other parts from reference TRBV15 and TRBJ1-4): DAMVIQNPRYQVTQFGKPVTLSCSQTLNHNVMYWYQQKSSQAPKLLFHYYDKDFNNEADTPDNFQSRRPNTSFCFLDIRSPGLGDTAMYLCATSQALATNEKLFFGSGTQLSVL.

In this sample, this clone turned up a few times. This chain uses TRBV7-6 with TRBJ2-1; TRBD2 matches at 9 bases. CDR1 SGHVS and CDR2 FNYEAQ come from the germline V gene. The CDR3 totals 15 residues. Trimming cost V 2 bases and J 7 bases; bases outside gene matches: 6. The CDR3 DNA sequence: TGTGCCAGCAGCTTATTCCGGACTAGCGCAAATGAGCAGTTCTTC. Translating it yields CASSLFRTSANEQFF.

The V call is TRBV11-2, the J call TRBJ2-1, with D possibly being TRBD1 (5 bases). The CDR3 is made up of 15 amino acids. Per the germline V gene, CDR1 is SGHAT and CDR2 is FQNNGV. Trimming removed 6 bases at V and 0 bases at J, with 12 bases between. The CDR3: CASSQGATSYNEQFF. CDR3 in DNA: TGTGCCAGCAGTCAAGGGGCAACCTCCTACAATGAGCAGTTCTTC.

This clone appeared once. The chain uses TRBV29-1 and TRBJ2-1; TRBD2 aligns across 9 bases. This CDR3 spans 14 amino acids. V lost 7 bases to trimming and J lost 9 bases; unmatched junction nucleotides: 13. The V gene's germline CDR1 is SQVTM and CDR2 ANQGSEA. CDR3 amino acids: CSGQGLAGSLEQFF. The CDR3 coding sequence is TGCAGCGGGCAGGGCCTAGCGGGATCACTTGAGCAGTTCTTC.

The gene calls are TRBV3-1 (or the pseudogene TRBV3-2) and TRBJ1-6, with 8 bases aligning to TRBD1. This CDR3 has 17 residues. Trimming at V came to 0 bases and at J to 6 bases, leaving 7 bases not matched to a gene. Germline lookup yields CDR1 LGHDT and CDR2 YNNKEL (reference sequence). The CDR3 bases are TGTGCCAGCAGCCAAGACCTTGGACAGGGAGGTAATTCACCCCTCCACTTT. Encoded protein: CASSQDLGQGGNSPLHF.

V and J are TRBV6-5 and TRBJ1-2; a weak D match, TRBD1 (5 bases). This CDR3 has 14 amino acids. Between the trimmed V and J ends, which lost 8 bases and 6 bases, there was a span of 19 bases. The germline V gene has CDR1 MNHEY and CDR2 SVGAGI. The CDR3 spells CASRSWGQKNGYTF. DNA for the CDR3: TGTGCCAGCCGCTCGTGGGGCCAGAAGAATGGCTACACCTTC.